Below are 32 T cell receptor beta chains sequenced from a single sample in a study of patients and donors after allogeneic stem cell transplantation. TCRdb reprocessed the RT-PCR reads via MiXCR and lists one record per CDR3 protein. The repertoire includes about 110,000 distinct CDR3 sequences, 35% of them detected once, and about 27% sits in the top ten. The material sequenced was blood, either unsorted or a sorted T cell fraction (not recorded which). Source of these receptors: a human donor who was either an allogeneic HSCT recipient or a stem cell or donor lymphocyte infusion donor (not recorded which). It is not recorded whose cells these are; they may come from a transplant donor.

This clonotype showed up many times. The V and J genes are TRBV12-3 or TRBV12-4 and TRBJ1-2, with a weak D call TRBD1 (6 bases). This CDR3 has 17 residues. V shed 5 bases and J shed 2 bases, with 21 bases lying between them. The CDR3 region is CASSPRDINRPNYGYTF. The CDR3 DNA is TGTGCCAGCAGTCCGAGGGACATCAACCGACCCAACTATGGCTACACCTTC.

CDR3 nucleotide sequence: TGTGCCACCAGCAGTACCCGGGACTACCTCTACGAGCAGTACTTC. Its translation: CATSSTRDYLYEQYF. The rearrangement uses TRBV15 and TRBJ2-7, with 7 bases aligning to TRBD2. The CDR3 length is 15 residues. J gave up 3 bases and V 3 bases, and 8 bases lay outside the gene matches. Germline V gene data show CDR1 as LNHNV and CDR2 as YYDKDF (reference sequence).

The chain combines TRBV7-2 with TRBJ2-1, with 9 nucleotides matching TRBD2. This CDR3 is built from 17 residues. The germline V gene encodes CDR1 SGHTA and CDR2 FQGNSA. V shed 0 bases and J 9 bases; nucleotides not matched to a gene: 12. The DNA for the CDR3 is TGTGCCAGCAGCTTAGCCCACCTAGCGGGAAGGTCGGCTGAGCAGTTCTTC. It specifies CASSLAHLAGRSAEQFF.

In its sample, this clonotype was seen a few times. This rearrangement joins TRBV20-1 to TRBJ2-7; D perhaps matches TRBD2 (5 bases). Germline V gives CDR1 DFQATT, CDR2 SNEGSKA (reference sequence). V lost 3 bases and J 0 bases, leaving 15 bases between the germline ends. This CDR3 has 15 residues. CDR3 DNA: TGCAGTGCTAGGGTCGGGGAAACCATCTCCTACGAGCAGTACTTC. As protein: CSARVGETISYEQYF.

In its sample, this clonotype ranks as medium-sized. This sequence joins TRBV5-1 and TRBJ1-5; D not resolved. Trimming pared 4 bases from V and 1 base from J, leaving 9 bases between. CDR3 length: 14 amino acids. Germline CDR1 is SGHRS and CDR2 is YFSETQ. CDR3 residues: CASSPGGSNQPQHF. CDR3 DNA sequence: TGCGCCAGCAGCCCGGGAGGGAGCAATCAGCCCCAGCATTTT.

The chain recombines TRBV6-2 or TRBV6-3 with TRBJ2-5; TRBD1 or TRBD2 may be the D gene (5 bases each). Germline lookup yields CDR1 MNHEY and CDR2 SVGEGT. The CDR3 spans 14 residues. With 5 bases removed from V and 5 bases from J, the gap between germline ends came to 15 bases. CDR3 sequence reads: CASSSWDRWETQYF. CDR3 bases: TGTGCCAGCAGTAGCTGGGACCGCTGGGAGACCCAGTACTTC.

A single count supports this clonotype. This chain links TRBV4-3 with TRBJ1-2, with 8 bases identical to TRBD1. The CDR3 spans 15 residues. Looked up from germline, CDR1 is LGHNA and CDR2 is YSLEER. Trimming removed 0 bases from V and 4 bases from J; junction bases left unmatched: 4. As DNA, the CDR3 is TGCGCCAGCAGCCAAGAAACCGGGACAGGCTATGGCTACACCTTC. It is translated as CASSQETGTGYGYTF.

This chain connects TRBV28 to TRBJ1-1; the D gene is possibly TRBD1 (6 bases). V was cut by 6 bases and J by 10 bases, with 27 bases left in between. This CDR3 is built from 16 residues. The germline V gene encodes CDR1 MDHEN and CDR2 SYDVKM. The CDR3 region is CASSLLLGLRGTGAFF. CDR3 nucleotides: TGTGCCAGCAGCTTACTTTTAGGGCTCAGGGGTACAGGAGCTTTCTTT.

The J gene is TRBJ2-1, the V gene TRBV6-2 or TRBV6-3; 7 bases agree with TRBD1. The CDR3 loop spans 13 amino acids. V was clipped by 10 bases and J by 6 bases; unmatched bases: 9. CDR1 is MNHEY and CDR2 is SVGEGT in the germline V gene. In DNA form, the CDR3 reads TGTGCCATTACACAGGGGCCAGGCAATGAGCAGTTCTTC. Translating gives CAITQGPGNEQFF.

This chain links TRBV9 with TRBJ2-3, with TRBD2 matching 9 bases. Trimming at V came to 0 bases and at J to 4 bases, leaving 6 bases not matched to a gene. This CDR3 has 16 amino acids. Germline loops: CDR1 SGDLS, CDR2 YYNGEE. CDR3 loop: CASSVEVLAGADTQYF. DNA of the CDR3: TGTGCCAGCAGCGTAGAAGTCTTAGCGGGAGCAGATACGCAGTATTTT.

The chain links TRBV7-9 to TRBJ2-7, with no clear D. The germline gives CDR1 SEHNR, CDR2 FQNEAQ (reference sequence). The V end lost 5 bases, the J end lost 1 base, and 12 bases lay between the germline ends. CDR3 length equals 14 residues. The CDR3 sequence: CASSPTFGSYEQYF. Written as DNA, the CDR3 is TGTGCCAGCAGCCCTACGTTTGGGTCCTACGAGCAGTACTTC.

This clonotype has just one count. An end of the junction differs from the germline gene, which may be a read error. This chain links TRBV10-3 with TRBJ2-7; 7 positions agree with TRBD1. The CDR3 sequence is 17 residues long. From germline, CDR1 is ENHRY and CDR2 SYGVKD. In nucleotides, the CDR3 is TGTGCCTTCAGCGACCGGGACAGATGGGTTCTTCCCTACGAGCAGTACTTC. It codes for CAFSDRDRWVLPYEQYF.

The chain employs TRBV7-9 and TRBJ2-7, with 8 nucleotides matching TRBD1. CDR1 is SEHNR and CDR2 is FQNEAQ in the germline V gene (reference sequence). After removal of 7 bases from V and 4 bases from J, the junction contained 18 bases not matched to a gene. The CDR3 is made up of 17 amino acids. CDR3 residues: CASTLAGDRRPHYEQYF. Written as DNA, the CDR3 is TGTGCCAGCACCCTAGCCGGGGACAGGAGGCCTCATTACGAGCAGTACTTC.

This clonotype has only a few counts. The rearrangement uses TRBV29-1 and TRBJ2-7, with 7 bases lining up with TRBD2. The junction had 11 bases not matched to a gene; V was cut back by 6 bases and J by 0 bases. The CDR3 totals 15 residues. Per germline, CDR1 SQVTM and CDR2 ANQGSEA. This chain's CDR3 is CSVVPFGGSSYEQYF. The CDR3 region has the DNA TGCAGCGTCGTTCCCTTCGGCGGGAGCTCCTACGAGCAGTACTTC.

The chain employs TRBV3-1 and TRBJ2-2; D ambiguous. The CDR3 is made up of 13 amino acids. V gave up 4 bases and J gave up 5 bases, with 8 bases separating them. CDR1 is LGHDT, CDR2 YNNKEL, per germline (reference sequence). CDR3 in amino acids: CASSRDLTGELFF. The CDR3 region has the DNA TGTGCCAGCAGCCGGGATCTAACCGGGGAGCTGTTTTTT.

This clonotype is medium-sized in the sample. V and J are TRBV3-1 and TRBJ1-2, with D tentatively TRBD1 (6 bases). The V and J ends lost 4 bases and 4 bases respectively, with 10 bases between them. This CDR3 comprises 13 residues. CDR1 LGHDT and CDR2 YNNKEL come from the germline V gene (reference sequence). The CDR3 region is CASSPQGSYGYTF. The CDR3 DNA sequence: TGTGCCAGCAGCCCACAGGGTTCCTATGGCTACACCTTC.

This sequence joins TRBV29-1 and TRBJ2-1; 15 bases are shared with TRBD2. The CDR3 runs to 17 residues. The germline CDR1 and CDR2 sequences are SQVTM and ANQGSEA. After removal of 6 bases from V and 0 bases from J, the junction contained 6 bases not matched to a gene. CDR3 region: CSVRTSGRGSSYNEQFF. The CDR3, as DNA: TGCAGCGTCAGGACTAGCGGGAGGGGAAGCTCCTACAATGAGCAGTTCTTC.

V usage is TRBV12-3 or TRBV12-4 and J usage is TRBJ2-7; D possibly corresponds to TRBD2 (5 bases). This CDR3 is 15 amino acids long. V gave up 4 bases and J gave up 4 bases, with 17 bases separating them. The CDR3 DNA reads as TGTGCCAGCAGTTCCGGGTCACTAGGCGCATACGAGCAGTACTTC. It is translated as CASSSGSLGAYEQYF.

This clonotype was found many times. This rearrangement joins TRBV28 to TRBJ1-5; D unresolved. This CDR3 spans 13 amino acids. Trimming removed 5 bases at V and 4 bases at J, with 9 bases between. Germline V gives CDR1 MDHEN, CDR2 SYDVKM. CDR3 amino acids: CASSGPLNQPQHF. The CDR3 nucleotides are TGTGCCAGCAGTGGGCCTCTAAATCAGCCCCAGCATTTT.

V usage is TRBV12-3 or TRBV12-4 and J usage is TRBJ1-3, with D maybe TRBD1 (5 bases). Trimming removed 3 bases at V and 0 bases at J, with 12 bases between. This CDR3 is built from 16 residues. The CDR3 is CASSFPRGSSGNTIYF. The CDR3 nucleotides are TGTGCCAGCAGTTTCCCAAGGGGAAGCTCTGGAAACACCATATATTTT.

CDR3 sequence reads: CASSARQGPLYNEQFF. The CDR3 DNA reads as TGTGCCAGCAGCGCCAGACAGGGGCCTCTCTACAATGAGCAGTTCTTC. This chain uses TRBV9 with TRBJ2-1; 8 bases are a match to TRBD1. Germline V CDR1 and CDR2: SGDLS, YYNGEE. The junction had 8 bases not matched to a gene; V was cut back by 3 bases and J by 3 bases. The CDR3 covers 16 residues.

CDR3 amino acids: CASKIHSGDEQFF. CDR3 sequence (DNA): TGTGCCAGCAAAATCCATAGCGGGGATGAGCAGTTCTTC. The chain couples TRBV27 to TRBJ2-1, with 8 positions matching TRBD2. V dropped 7 bases and J dropped 8; count of bases not matched to a gene: 7. Germline V lookup: CDR1 MNHEY, CDR2 SMNVEV (reference sequence). There are 13 residues in the CDR3.

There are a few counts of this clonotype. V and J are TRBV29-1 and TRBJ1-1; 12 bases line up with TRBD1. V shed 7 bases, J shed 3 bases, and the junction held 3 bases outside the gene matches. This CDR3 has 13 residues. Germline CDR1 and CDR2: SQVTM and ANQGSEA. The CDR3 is CSGGQGADTEAFF. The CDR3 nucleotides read TGCAGCGGGGGACAGGGGGCGGACACTGAAGCTTTCTTT.

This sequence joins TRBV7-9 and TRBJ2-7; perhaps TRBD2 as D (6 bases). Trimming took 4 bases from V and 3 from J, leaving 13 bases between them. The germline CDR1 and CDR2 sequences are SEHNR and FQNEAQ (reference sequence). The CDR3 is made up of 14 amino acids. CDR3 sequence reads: CASSSLRDHYEQYF. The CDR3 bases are TGTGCCAGCAGCTCCTTGCGGGACCACTACGAGCAGTACTTC.

The CDR3 here is CASSYSATSGKYLRGQYF. The CDR3 DNA sequence: TGTGCCAGCAGTTATTCGGCGACTAGCGGGAAATACCTACGAGGGCAGTACTTC. The rearrangement joins TRBV6-2 or TRBV6-3 to TRBJ2-7; 11 bases are a match to TRBD2. The trim removed 3 bases at V and 9 bases at J, leaving 19 bases unmatched. Germline-derived CDR1 and CDR2 are MNHEY and SVGEGT. This CDR3 is 18 amino acids long.

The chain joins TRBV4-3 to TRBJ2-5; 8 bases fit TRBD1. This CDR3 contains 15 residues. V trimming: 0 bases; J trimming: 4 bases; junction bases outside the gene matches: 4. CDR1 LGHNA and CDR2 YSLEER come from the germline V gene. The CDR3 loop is CASSQDWTGRETQYF. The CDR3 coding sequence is TGCGCCAGCAGCCAAGATTGGACAGGGCGAGAGACCCAGTACTTC.

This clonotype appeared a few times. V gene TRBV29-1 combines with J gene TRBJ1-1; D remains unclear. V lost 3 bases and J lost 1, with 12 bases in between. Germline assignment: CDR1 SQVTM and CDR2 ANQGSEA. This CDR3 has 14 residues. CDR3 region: CSVETFHGNTEAFF. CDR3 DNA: TGCAGCGTTGAGACATTTCACGGGAACACTGAAGCTTTCTTT.

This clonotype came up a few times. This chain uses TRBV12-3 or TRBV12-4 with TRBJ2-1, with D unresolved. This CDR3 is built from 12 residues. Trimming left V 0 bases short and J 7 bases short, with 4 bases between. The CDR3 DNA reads TGTGCCAGCAGTTTAGCGTGGAATGAGCAGTTCTTC. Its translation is CASSLAWNEQFF.

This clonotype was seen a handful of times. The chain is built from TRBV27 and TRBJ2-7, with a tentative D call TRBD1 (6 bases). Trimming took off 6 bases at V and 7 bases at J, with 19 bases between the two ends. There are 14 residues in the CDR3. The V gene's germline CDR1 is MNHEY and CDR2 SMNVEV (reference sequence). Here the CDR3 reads CASSGTPYTGEQYF. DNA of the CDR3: TGTGCCAGCAGCGGGACACCCTATACGGGGGAGCAGTACTTC.

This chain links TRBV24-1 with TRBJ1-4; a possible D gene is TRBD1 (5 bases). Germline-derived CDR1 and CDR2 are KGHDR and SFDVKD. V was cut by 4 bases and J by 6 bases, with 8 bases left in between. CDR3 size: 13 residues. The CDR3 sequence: CATSEGVDEKLFF. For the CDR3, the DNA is TGTGCCACCAGTGAGGGGGTGGATGAAAAACTGTTTTTT.

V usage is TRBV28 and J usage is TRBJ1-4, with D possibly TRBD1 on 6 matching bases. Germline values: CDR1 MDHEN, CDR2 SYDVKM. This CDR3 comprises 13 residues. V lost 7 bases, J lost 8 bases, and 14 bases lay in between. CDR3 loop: CASKGGGREKLFF. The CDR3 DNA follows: TGTGCCAGCAAAGGGGGAGGAAGGGAAAAACTGTTTTTT.

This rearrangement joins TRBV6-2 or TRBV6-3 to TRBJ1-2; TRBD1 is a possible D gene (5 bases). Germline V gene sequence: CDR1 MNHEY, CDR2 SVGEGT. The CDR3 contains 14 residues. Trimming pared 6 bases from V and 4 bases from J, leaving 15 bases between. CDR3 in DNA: TGTGCCAGCAGCCCCCGACAGCCCGTCTATGGCTACACCTTC. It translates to CASSPRQPVYGYTF.